This T cell receptor (beta chain) comes out of a study of CD8+ T cells in alopecia areata. Overall study context: By percentage of affected scalp area, the severity of treated patients was scored.

Treatment here: oral pan-JAK inhibitor, 5-10 mg twice daily. Researchers picked out CD4+ and CD8+ T cells from PBMCs by sorting. The length of the CDR3 is 13 residues. The V end lost 2 bases, the J end lost 7 bases, and 9 bases lay between the germline ends. Germline V gene lookup returns CDR1 MNHEY and CDR2 SMNVEV (reference sequence). As the sequencing template, cDNA was produced by extracting RNA and reverse transcribing it. Generated by immunoSEQ multiplex PCR, the TCRdb table keeps only in-frame clones and is missing some. This table holds about 200,000 clones, roughly 60% found once. To note about this clone: The antigen is undetermined.

Study-level points and caveats: Higher clonality than in normal scalp was seen in lesional scalp, especially alopecia totalis/universalis. Numerous clones, expanded in lesions, remained in scalp and blood during tofacitinib.

The TCR originated in a human donor with alopecia areata. Material: CD4+ T cells sorted from blood, obtained at week 24, from a patient treated with tofacitinib. This chain joins TRBV27 and TRBJ1-5; D not certain. CDR3 DNA: TGTGCCAGCAGTTTAAGATCTCAACAGCCCCAGCATTTT. Its translation: CASSLRSQQPQHF.